Each of the 30 T cell receptor beta chains below was sequenced from the same sample in a study of Graves' ophthalmopathy and Graves' hyperthyroidism. The authors amplified TCR beta CDR3 regions from RNA transcripts. HTBI-primed first-round RT-PCR preceded second-round multiplex PCR. Each CDR3 protein gets one entry after TCRdb re-called the multiplex PCR reads with MiXCR. The sample lists about 740,000 distinct CDR3 sequences; 35% to 50% were seen once. Sequenced: peripheral blood. The receptor set was obtained from an adult man with Graves' ophthalmopathy.

This clonotype was detected only a few times. The chain couples TRBV19 to TRBJ1-1; no clear D gene. V was trimmed by 5 bases and J by 5 bases, leaving 15 bases between them. The germline CDR1 and CDR2 sequences are LNHDA and SQIVND (reference sequence). This CDR3 spans 14 amino acids. CDR3: CASSARTRWTEAFF. The CDR3 coding sequence is TGTGCCAGTAGTGCAAGGACGCGGTGGACTGAAGCTTTCTTT.

The V and J genes are TRBV4-2 and TRBJ1-6, with TRBD1 as a possible D gene (5 bases). The CDR3 has 15 amino acids. The V gene lost 2 bases and the J gene lost 8 bases, with 13 bases spanning the gap. CDR1 is LGHNA, CDR2 YNFKEQ, per germline. The CDR3 DNA is TGTGCCAGCAGCCAACTGGGGCCGGGGGATTCACCCCTCCACTTT. Translation: CASSQLGPGDSPLHF.

The gene calls are TRBV20-1 and TRBJ1-5; 9 bases are a match to TRBD1. CDR3 size: 16 residues. Trimming cost V 3 bases and J 0 bases; bases outside gene matches: 6. Germline V lookup: CDR1 DFQATT, CDR2 SNEGSKA (reference sequence). The CDR3 nucleotides read TGCAGTGCTAGGAGGGACAGGGAAAATAGCAATCAGCCCCAGCATTTT. Protein sequence: CSARRDRENSNQPQHF.

This clonotype has only a few counts. The chain recombines TRBV20-1 with TRBJ1-2; no clear D gene. Per the germline V gene, CDR1 is DFQATT and CDR2 is SNEGSKA (reference sequence). The CDR3 spans 13 residues. Trimming pared 7 bases from V and 4 bases from J, leaving 16 bases between. The CDR3 sequence: CSDLPTDLYGYTF. In DNA, the CDR3 is TGCAGTGACCTTCCAACGGACCTCTATGGCTACACCTTC.

V gene TRBV20-1 combines with J gene TRBJ2-7; tentatively, D is TRBD1 or TRBD2 (5 bases each). Trimming removed 4 bases from V and 6 bases from J, with 19 bases in between. There are 14 residues in the CDR3. CDR1 and CDR2 from the germline V gene are DFQATT and SNEGSKA (reference sequence). The CDR3 nucleotides read TGCAGTGCTAAGGGCCACCCGGGGCAGGGCGAGCAGTACTTC. Translating it yields CSAKGHPGQGEQYF.

This rearrangement joins TRBV2 to TRBJ1-2; D might be TRBD1 (5 bases). The CDR3 extends over 13 amino acids. CDR1 is SNHLY and CDR2 is FYNNEI in the germline V gene. The V end was cut by 7 bases, the J end by 8 bases, with 17 bases between. The CDR3 sequence: CASKGPGTSGYTF. The DNA of the CDR3 is TGTGCCAGCAAGGGGCCAGGGACGTCGGGCTACACCTTC. Based on the CDR3 plus reference TRBV2 and TRBJ1-2, the full variable domain is EPEVTQTPSHQVTQMGQEVILRCVPISNHLYFYWYRQILGQKVEFLVSFYNNEISEKSEIFDDQFSVERPDGSNFTLKIRSTKLEDSAMYFCASKGPGTSGYTFGSGTRLTVV.

In its sample, this clonotype was seen many times. In DNA form, the CDR3 reads TGTGCCAGCAGTGAATTAGGTCAGGGTAGTGAGCAGTACTTC. Translating gives CASSELGQGSEQYF. The chain uses TRBV25-1 and TRBJ2-7; perhaps TRBD1 as D (5 bases). Germline V lookup: CDR1 MGHDK, CDR2 SYGVNS. This CDR3 has 14 residues. Trimming removed 1 base at V and 7 bases at J, with 14 bases between.

This clonotype was counted at least ten times. V and J are TRBV7-2 and TRBJ2-7; TRBD2 matches 9 bases. The CDR3 totals 14 residues. V lost 7 bases and J lost 0; bases outside the gene matches: 4. Germline lookup yields CDR1 SGHTA and CDR2 FQGNSA. Here the CDR3 DNA reads TGTGCCAGCACCGTAGCGGGAGCCTCCTACGAGCAGTACTTC. Translation gives CASTVAGASYEQYF.

This clonotype was seen at least ten times. The V and J genes are TRBV20-1 and TRBJ1-6; tentatively, D is TRBD1 (6 bases). In germline, CDR1 is DFQATT, CDR2 SNEGSKA (reference sequence). This CDR3 has 13 residues. Trimming shortened V by 6 bases and J by 9 bases, and 15 bases separated the two germline ends. CDR3 protein: CSAWDISTSPLHF. CDR3 nucleotides: TGCAGTGCCTGGGACATTTCCACTTCACCCCTCCACTTT.

This clonotype was seen only a few times. V gene TRBV7-6 combines with J gene TRBJ2-2; D is possibly TRBD1 or TRBD2 (7 bases each). This CDR3 contains 17 residues. The V and J ends lost 2 bases and 5 bases respectively, with 18 bases between them. Looked up from germline, CDR1 is SGHVS and CDR2 is FNYEAQ. The CDR3 nucleotides are TGTGCCAGCAGCTTATTGGGAGGGGGCGAGGTGACCGGGGAGCTGTTTTTT. Its protein is CASSLLGGGEVTGELFF.

This chain connects TRBV7-9 to TRBJ2-7; D gene uncertain. CDR3 length: 15 residues. The V end was cut by 3 bases, the J end by 1 base, with 13 bases between. Looked up from germline, CDR1 is SEHNR and CDR2 is FQNEAQ (reference sequence). In DNA, the CDR3 is TGTGCCAGCAGCTTCCAAAGGAAAGTGTCCTACGAGCAGTACTTC. It encodes CASSFQRKVSYEQYF.

Remarks on this clonotype: A read error may account for a junction end that differs from germline. This chain connects TRBV6-6 to TRBJ1-6, with D maybe TRBD1 (5 bases). Germline V gene data show CDR1 as MNHNY and CDR2 as SVGAGI (reference sequence). The CDR3 is 15 residues long. The CDR3 is CASSYSTQGNSPLYF. The CDR3 DNA reads TGTGCCAGCAGTTACTCGACTCAGGGTAATTCACCCCTCTACTTT.

The chain joins TRBV2 to TRBJ1-5; TRBD1 aligns across 8 bases. From germline, CDR1 is SNHLY and CDR2 FYNNEI. The V gene end was trimmed by 6 bases and the J gene end by 7 bases; junction bases not matched to a gene: 8. The CDR3 is made up of 14 amino acids. The DNA for the CDR3 is TGTGCCAGCAGCGACCAGGGGGCTCGGCAGCCCCAGCATTTT. This translates into CASSDQGARQPQHF. The full variable domain, with the rest looked up from reference TRBV2 and TRBJ1-5, is EPEVTQTPSHQVTQMGQEVILRCVPISNHLYFYWYRQILGQKVEFLVSFYNNEISEKSEIFDDQFSVERPDGSNFTLKIRSTKLEDSAMYFCASSDQGARQPQHFGDGTRLSIL.

This clonotype has a count of ten or more. The junction and the germline gene differ at one end; a read error may be behind it. The chain joins TRBV10-2 to TRBJ1-5; TRBD1 aligns across 7 bases. The CDR3 totals 14 residues. Germline V gene sequence: CDR1 WSHSY, CDR2 SAAADI. CDR3 protein: CASSETGNNQPQHF. For the CDR3, the DNA is TGTGCCAGCAGTGAGACAGGGAACAATCAGCCCCAGCATTTT.

The J gene is TRBJ2-7, the V gene TRBV7-9; TRBD1 matches at 7 bases. CDR1 is SEHNR and CDR2 is FQNEAQ in the germline V gene (reference sequence). V lost 5 bases to trimming and J lost 2 bases; unmatched junction nucleotides: 6. The CDR3 consists of 14 residues. CDR3 DNA sequence: TGTGCCAGCAGCCTGACAGGGAACACCTACGAGCAGTACTTC. Protein product: CASSLTGNTYEQYF.

This clonotype was detected only once. One junction end disagrees with the germline gene, perhaps due to a read error. V and J are TRBV10-2 and TRBJ1-4, with 10 bases aligning to TRBD1. The CDR3 has 18 amino acids. Germline assignment: CDR1 WSHSY and CDR2 SAAADI. Written as DNA, the CDR3 is TGTGCCAGCAATCTCCCGGACAGGGGGATCGCAACTAATGAAAAACTGTTTTTT. Protein product: CASNLPDRGIATNEKLFF.

About this clonotype itself: At one end, the junction sequence differs from germline, possibly due to a read error. This chain uses TRBV5-5 with TRBJ2-7; 8 positions agree with TRBD2. Per the germline V gene, CDR1 is SGHKS and CDR2 is YYEKEE (reference sequence). The CDR3 extends over 13 amino acids. The CDR3 DNA reads as TGCGCCAGCAGCCCGGGGGGGGGCCGGGAGCAGTACTTC. This translates into CASSPGGGREQYF.

This chain connects TRBV2 to TRBJ1-2; 9 positions match TRBD1. Germline-derived CDR1 and CDR2 are SNHLY and FYNNEI. The CDR3 covers 16 residues. Trimming at V came to 6 bases and at J to 4 bases, leaving 12 bases not matched to a gene. The CDR3 is CASRVPGTGQVYGYTF. The CDR3 region has the DNA TGTGCCAGCAGGGTGCCCGGGACAGGGCAAGTCTATGGCTACACCTTC.

This clonotype was detected ten times or more. The genes are TRBV2 and TRBJ2-5; no firm D call. Germline V gene data show CDR1 as SNHLY and CDR2 as FYNNEI. V was cut by 3 bases and J by 2 bases, with 4 bases left in between. The CDR3 extends over 12 amino acids. The CDR3 spells CASSEGQETQYF. The DNA for the CDR3 is TGTGCCAGCAGTGAGGGACAAGAGACCCAGTACTTC.

This clonotype was detected many times. The germline gene is not matched at one end of the junction; a read error may be the cause. J is TRBJ1-1 and V is TRBV2, with no clear D. Germline V gene lookup returns CDR1 SNHLY and CDR2 FYNNEI. The CDR3 spans 12 residues. CDR3 sequence: CPSSVADTEAFF. The CDR3 DNA reads as TGTCCCAGCAGTGTGGCGGACACTGAAGCTTTCTTT.

This clonotype was seen only a few times. The rearrangement uses TRBV25-1 and TRBJ1-5; the D is unclear. V lost 5 bases and J lost 2, with 13 bases in between. The CDR3 runs to 15 residues. CDR1 is MGHDK and CDR2 is SYGVNS in the germline V gene. Here the CDR3 reads CASSLRPPGNQPQHF. The CDR3 bases are TGTGCCAGCAGTTTAAGGCCGCCGGGCAATCAGCCCCAGCATTTT.

This clonotype has a handful of counts. This chain links TRBV6-1 with TRBJ2-5; TRBD2 matches 9 bases. V gave up 7 bases and J gave up 2 bases; unmatched junction bases: 5. The V gene's germline CDR1 is MNHNS and CDR2 SASEGT. The CDR3 consists of 14 residues. CDR3 residues: CASTHSGGQETQYF. The CDR3 DNA reads TGTGCCAGCACTCATAGCGGGGGACAAGAGACCCAGTACTTC.

V gene TRBV24-1 combines with J gene TRBJ2-2; D gene uncertain. Germline V gene data show CDR1 as KGHDR and CDR2 as SFDVKD. Deletions cut 9 bases from V and 6 bases from J, with 16 bases between. This CDR3 has 14 residues. The CDR3 sequence: CATGPGFESGELFF. The CDR3, as DNA: TGTGCCACCGGCCCCGGGTTTGAGTCCGGGGAGCTGTTTTTT.

There are many counts of this clonotype. The rearrangement links TRBV29-1 to TRBJ1-3; the match to TRBD1 covers 7 bases. V gave up 6 bases and J gave up 2 bases; unmatched junction bases: 1. The CDR3 runs 12 residues. Per the germline V gene, CDR1 is SQVTM and CDR2 is ANQGSEA. CDR3 in amino acids: CSVQGTGNTIYF. The CDR3 bases are TGCAGCGTACAGGGGACTGGAAACACCATATATTTT.

This clonotype was detected only a few times. J is TRBJ2-2 and V is TRBV19; D tentatively reads TRBD1 or TRBD2 (6 bases each). Germline V gene sequence: CDR1 LNHDA, CDR2 SQIVND (reference sequence). V was clipped by 5 bases and J by 2 bases, with 18 bases between them. The CDR3 totals 17 residues. CDR3 protein: CASSPRFGGRNTGELFF. Written as DNA, the CDR3 is TGTGCCAGTAGTCCTAGATTCGGGGGCAGAAACACCGGGGAGCTGTTTTTT.

The chain combines TRBV20-1 with TRBJ2-7, with TRBD1 matching 8 bases. Germline V CDR1 and CDR2: DFQATT, SNEGSKA (reference sequence). Trimming cost V 3 bases and J 7 bases; bases outside gene matches: 14. This CDR3 has 15 amino acids. The DNA of the CDR3 is TGCAGTGCTAGTCACCGGGACAGGAATAATAGAGAGCAGTACTTC. Its translation: CSASHRDRNNREQYF.

V usage is TRBV19 and J usage is TRBJ2-2; unclear D gene. Trimming shortened V by 7 bases and J by 3 bases, and 12 bases separated the two germline ends. The CDR3 is 14 amino acids. Germline V gene sequence: CDR1 LNHDA, CDR2 SQIVND (reference sequence). This CDR3 is CASTVGPDTGELFF. For the CDR3, the DNA is TGTGCCAGTACGGTGGGCCCGGACACCGGGGAGCTGTTTTTT.

This clonotype has at least ten counts. V is TRBV7-9 and J is TRBJ1-1; D remains ambiguous. V lost 0 bases to trimming and J lost 2 bases, with 19 bases between them. CDR1 SEHNR and CDR2 FQNEAQ come from the germline V gene (reference sequence). The CDR3 is 18 residues long. In nucleotides, the CDR3 is TGTGCCAGCAGCTTAGCCCGGGCAGTCTCTACCCCCAACACTGAAGCTTTCTTT. It translates to CASSLARAVSTPNTEAFF.

This clonotype has a handful of counts. The V gene is TRBV2, the J gene TRBJ1-2; no firm D call. The germline CDR1 and CDR2 sequences are SNHLY and FYNNEI. Trimming removed 2 bases at V and 3 bases at J, with 10 bases between. This CDR3 has 14 residues. CDR3 bases: TGTGCCAGCAGTGAATCCGGGTCTTACTATGGCTACACCTTC. This codes for CASSESGSYYGYTF.

The chain has TRBV25-1 and TRBJ2-7, with 9 bases fitting TRBD1. V lost 6 bases to trimming and J lost 2 bases; unmatched junction nucleotides: 17. Germline values: CDR1 MGHDK, CDR2 SYGVNS. CDR3 length: 18 amino acids. DNA of the CDR3: TGTGCCAGCAGGACCCTACCGCCTGGACAGGGGTACCCCTACGAGCAGTACTTC. Translated: CASRTLPPGQGYPYEQYF.